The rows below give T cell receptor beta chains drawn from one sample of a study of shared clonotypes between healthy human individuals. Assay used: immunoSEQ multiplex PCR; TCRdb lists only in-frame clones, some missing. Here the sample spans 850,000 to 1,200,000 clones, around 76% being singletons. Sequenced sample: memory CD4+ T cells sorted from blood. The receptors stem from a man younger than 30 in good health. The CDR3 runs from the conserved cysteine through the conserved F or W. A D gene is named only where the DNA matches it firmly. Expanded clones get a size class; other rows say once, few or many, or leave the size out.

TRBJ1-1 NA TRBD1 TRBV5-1 CASSLTGDTEAFF TGCGCCAGCAGCTTGACAGGGGACACTGAAGCTTTCTTT
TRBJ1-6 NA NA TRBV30 CAGWWYNSPLHF TGTGCCGGGTGGTGGTACAATTCACCCCTCCACTTT
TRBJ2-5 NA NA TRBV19 CASSIGSTQETQYF TGTGCCAGTAGTATAGGGTCGACACAAGAGACCCAGTACTTC
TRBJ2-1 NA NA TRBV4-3 CASSPTCNEQFF TGCGCCAGCAGCCCAACATGCAATGAGCAGTTCTTC
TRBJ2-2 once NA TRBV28 CASSLLGSGTGELFF TGTGCCAGCAGTTTATTGGGGAGCGGCACCGGGGAGCTGTTTTTT
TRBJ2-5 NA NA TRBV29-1 CSVVRGARETQYF TGCAGCGTTGTACGGGGGGCGCGGGAGACCCAGTACTTC
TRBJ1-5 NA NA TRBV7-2 CASSLQENQPQHF TGTGCCAGCAGCTTACAGGAGAATCAGCCCCAGCATTTT
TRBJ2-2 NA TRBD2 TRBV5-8 CASRPQGGLNTGELFF TGTGCCAGCAGGCCCCAGGGAGGGCTAAACACCGGGGAGCTGTTTTTT
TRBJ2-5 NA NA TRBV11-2 CASSPLRLQTQYF TGTGCCAGCAGCCCTTTGAGGCTACAGACCCAGTACTTC
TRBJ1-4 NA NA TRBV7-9 CASSSGQSRQPANEKLFF TGTGCCAGCAGCTCAGGCCAATCCCGACAGCCGGCTAATGAAAAACTGTTTTTT
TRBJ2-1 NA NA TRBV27 CASSLWGRGRNEQFF TGTGCCAGCAGTTTATGGGGGAGGGGGAGGAATGAGCAGTTCTTC
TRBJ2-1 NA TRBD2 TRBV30 CAWSGPTGGDNEQFF TGTGCCTGGAGTGGCCCCACGGGGGGGGACAATGAGCAGTTCTTC
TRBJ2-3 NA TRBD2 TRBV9 CASSALSSGGGADTQYF TGTGCCAGCAGCGCCCTTTCTAGCGGGGGGGGTGCAGATACGCAGTATTTT
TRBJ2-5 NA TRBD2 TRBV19 CASRGSGGPLGTQYF TGTGCCAGTAGGGGTAGCGGGGGCCCCCTGGGGACCCAGTACTTC
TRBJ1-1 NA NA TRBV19 CASSLIQGTEAFF TGTGCCAGTAGTTTAATACAGGGAACTGAAGCTTTCTTT
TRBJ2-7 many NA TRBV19 CASSMQEHSSYEQYF TGTGCCAGTAGTATGCAGGAACACAGCTCCTACGAGCAGTACTTC
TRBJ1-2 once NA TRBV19 CASSPSGAGRLHGYTF TGTGCCAGTAGCCCCTCGGGGGCAGGGCGCCTCCATGGCTACACCTTC
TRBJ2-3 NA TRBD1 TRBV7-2 CASQTGLPPTDTQYF TGTGCCAGCCAGACAGGGCTCCCTCCCACAGATACGCAGTATTTT